This T cell receptor (beta chain) was sequenced for a study of blood T cell repertoires in COVID-19. At the level of the study: Nucleic acid was either cDNA or gDNA, and it came from T cells, B-cell-depleted T cells, or PBMCs.

The assay was immunoSEQ multiplex PCR, and TCRdb's table has in-frame clones only and misses some. Among some 250,000 clones, just under 85% were seen once, and the ten largest hold approximately 15%. In its sample, this clone was seen many times. The origin of this receptor is a man in his forties who had recovered from COVID-19. Material for sequencing was PBMCs or T cells enriched from blood (not recorded which).

The CDR3 loop is CASSPSPNTGELFF. Here the CDR3 DNA reads TGCGCCAGCAGCCCTAGCCCGAACACCGGGGAGCTGTTTTTT. This sequence joins TRBV5-1 and TRBJ2-2, with D possibly being TRBD2 (5 bases). V lost 4 bases to trimming and J lost 0 bases, with 7 bases between them. Germline CDR1 and CDR2: SGHRS and YFSETQ. The length of the CDR3 is 14 residues.